This is a list of T cell receptor beta chains from one sample in a study of blood T cell repertoires in COVID-19. Only in-frame clones appear in the TCRdb table, and some are missing; sequencing was by immunoSEQ multiplex PCR. In the table there are 120,000 to 150,000 clones, roughly nine tenths of which are singletons. The material sequenced was peripheral blood. The source is a human donor in a cohort sampled during active COVID-19. Each CDR3 is given with its conserved first and last residue.

V,CDR3
TRBV27,CASSWRAANEKLFF
TRBV3-1/TRBV3-2,CASSPGLQETQYF
TRBV4-1,CASQQGTGGLVNEKLFF
TRBV2,CANNPLHSSGNTIYF
TRBV5-1,CASSLGAFGQETQYF
TRBV9,CASAGTRGTDTQYF
TRBV2,CATLLDRGNPPLHF
TRBV2,CASGSSYNSPLHF
TRBV9,CASSARNPSTDTQYF
TRBV5-1,CASSIGTGTGELFF
TRBV3-1/TRBV3-2,CASSQAGGGESFF
TRBV5-1,CASSLTRGGANTQYF
TRBV12-5,CASGFGLEAFF
TRBV10-3,CATRQGHSGNTIYF
TRBV6-1,CASSEVGGLGGYTF
TRBV29-1,CSVEDQGNTIYF
TRBV5-8,CASSMDGSNSPLHF
TRBV27,CASSLGLAVRNEQFF